Described below is a single T cell receptor beta chain sequence and its context. Its antigen is unknown. The entry originates in a study of radiotherapy plus CTLA-4 blockade in lung cancer. The method was immunoSEQ multiplex PCR; TCRdb's version includes in-frame clones alone and lacks a portion of them. This sample has roughly 54,000 clones, with more than 60% found just once. Findings and limits, study-wide: The study found tumor-derived TCR clones expanded in blood after radiotherapy plus ipilimumab.

Focal radiation and CTLA-4 blockade (ipilimumab) were tested in chemo-refractory metastatic non-small-cell lung cancer patients. The clonotype comes from a human donor with non-small cell lung cancer who had a partial response to radiotherapy plus ipilimumab. The sample consisted of peripheral blood, taken from a patient treated with radiotherapy plus ipilimumab.

The CDR3 is CASRNTGSSYNSPLHF. CDR3 in DNA: TGTGCCAGCAGGAACACAGGGAGCTCCTATAATTCACCCCTCCACTTT. The rearrangement joins TRBV27 to TRBJ1-6, with a possible D match to TRBD1 (6 bases). The V and J ends lost 6 bases and 0 bases respectively, with 12 bases between them. This CDR3 is 16 amino acids long. Germline assignment: CDR1 MNHEY and CDR2 SMNVEV (reference sequence).